This T cell receptor beta chain was captured in a study of cytomegalovirus exposure and HLA in healthy donors. This PCR relied on a set of 60 Vbeta primers and 13 Jbeta primers. Here immunoSEQ multiplex PCR was the method, and the copy in TCRdb shows in-frame clones only, minus some. The sample records roughly 150,000 clones, roughly 80% being singletons. This CDR3 is built from 18 residues. V lost 0 bases and J 0 bases, leaving 14 bases between the germline ends. CDR1 is MGHRA and CDR2 is YSYEKL in the germline V gene. Sequencing input: PBMCs. This chain links TRBV4-1 with TRBJ2-2, with D perhaps matching TRBD1 (6 bases). This sequence was found in a middle-aged woman in good health and CMV-seronegative. CDR3 DNA sequence: TGCGCCAGCAGCCAAGACCGCCCGAGGGGGACGAACACCGGGGAGCTGTTTTTT. Encoded protein: CASSQDRPRGTNTGELFF.